The next 28 T cell receptor beta chains were all read from a single sample in a study of blood T cells in healthy people across ages. A J-beta primer mix and a sample-barcoded 5' primer were used in a second PCR of about 7 to 12 cycles. TCRdb reanalysed the 5' RACE reads using MiXCR and keeps one entry per CDR3 protein. The table records 540,000 or so distinct CDR3 sequences, 24% of them present only once. The sample was also linked to a second study, of T cells of mothers and their children.

Sequenced sample: blood. Receptors originate from a boy aged 5-17 years in good health.

This clonotype was seen more than once but under ten times. The chain recombines TRBV13 with TRBJ2-7; a weak D match, TRBD1 (5 bases). The CDR3 spans 14 residues. Trimming stripped 4 bases from V and 2 bases from J, with 12 bases between. The V gene's germline CDR1 is PRHDT and CDR2 FYEKMQ (reference sequence). CDR3 residues: CASSSQGLTYEQYF. CDR3 DNA: TGTGCCAGCAGCTCTCAGGGCCTAACCTACGAGCAGTACTTC.

This chain links TRBV20-1 with TRBJ2-5; tentatively, D is TRBD1 or TRBD2 (6 bases each). The CDR3 has 14 amino acids. Germline assignment: CDR1 DFQATT and CDR2 SNEGSKA (reference sequence). Trimming removed 3 bases at V and 1 base at J, with 12 bases between. The CDR3, as DNA: TGCAGTGCTAGTAGCGGACAGCTCCAAGAGACCCAGTACTTC. This gives the protein CSASSGQLQETQYF.

This clonotype came up a few times. The chain recombines TRBV6-5 with TRBJ2-4; the match to TRBD2 covers 8 bases. The CDR3 is 15 residues long. The ends lost 6 bases at V and 8 bases at J; junction bases unmatched: 12. CDR1 and CDR2 (germline): MNHEY, SVGAGI. The CDR3 nucleotides are TGTGCCAGCAGCGGGATGGTAGCGGGGAGGGACATTCAGTACTTC. Amino acids: CASSGMVAGRDIQYF.

This clonotype was seen more than once but under ten times. J is TRBJ2-7 and V is TRBV24-1; 10 bases align to TRBD1. Germline lookup yields CDR1 KGHDR and CDR2 SFDVKD. This CDR3 has 15 amino acids. Unmatched junction bases numbered 10, after V lost 5 bases and J lost 7 bases. The CDR3 bases are TGTGCCACCAGTGTTTCTGGGACAGGGGAAGAGGAGCAGTACTTC. Its translation: CATSVSGTGEEEQYF.

The chain recombines TRBV6-5 with TRBJ2-6; D gene ambiguous. Germline V gene lookup returns CDR1 MNHEY and CDR2 SVGAGI. The CDR3 extends over 16 amino acids. The V end lost 0 bases, the J end lost 0 bases, and 6 bases lay between the germline ends. The CDR3 protein is CASSYSGNSGANVLTF. The CDR3 DNA follows: TGTGCCAGCAGTTACTCGGGAAACTCTGGGGCCAACGTCCTGACTTTC.

This chain uses TRBV4-2 with TRBJ1-4; the D is unclear. V gave up 0 bases and J gave up 3 bases, with 8 bases separating them. CDR3 length: 15 residues. Germline-derived CDR1 and CDR2 are LGHNA and YNFKEQ. The CDR3 DNA reads as TGTGCCAGCAGCCAAGAAAGGGTACCTAATGAAAAACTGTTTTTT. This codes for CASSQERVPNEKLFF.

This clonotype was observed a few times. The chain links TRBV4-1 to TRBJ2-5, with TRBD2 as a possible D gene (6 bases). The V end was cut by 2 bases, the J end by 0 bases, with 13 bases between. Germline CDR1 and CDR2: MGHRA and YSYEKL. This CDR3 region has 16 residues. CDR3 region: CASSQRTTEYQETQYF. The CDR3 coding sequence is TGCGCCAGCAGCCAAAGGACTACAGAGTACCAAGAGACCCAGTACTTC.

There are a few counts of this clonotype. The CDR3 loop reads CASSQQGFFNYGYTF. CDR3 coding DNA: TGTGCCAGCAGCCAACAGGGGTTTTTTAACTATGGCTACACCTTC. The chain recombines TRBV7-3 with TRBJ1-2, with 7 positions matching TRBD1. The V gene end was trimmed by 5 bases and the J gene end by 1 base; junction bases not matched to a gene: 7. The CDR3 runs to 15 residues. Germline CDR1 reads SGHTA; CDR2 reads FQGTGA.

This chain's CDR3 is CASSLRQGGQETQYF. The CDR3 nucleotides read TGTGCCAGCAGTTTGAGGCAGGGGGGCCAAGAGACCCAGTACTTC. The J gene is TRBJ2-5, the V gene TRBV12-3 or TRBV12-4; a weak D match, TRBD1 (7 bases). There are 15 residues in the CDR3. The germline V and J ends were trimmed by 3 bases and 1 base, with 12 bases remaining between them.

The table lists this clonotype with many counts. The chain couples TRBV28 to TRBJ2-2, with D perhaps TRBD1 (5 bases). CDR3 length: 14 residues. The germline V and J ends were trimmed by 3 bases and 5 bases, with 10 bases remaining between them. From germline, CDR1 is MDHEN and CDR2 SYDVKM. This chain's CDR3 is CASSFQGWTGELFF. In DNA form, the CDR3 reads TGTGCCAGCAGTTTTCAGGGTTGGACCGGGGAGCTGTTTTTT.

V usage is TRBV7-9 and J usage is TRBJ2-1, with 13 bases that match TRBD2. V trimming: 5 bases; J trimming: 2 bases; junction bases outside the gene matches: 9. Germline V gives CDR1 SEHNR, CDR2 FQNEAQ (reference sequence). This CDR3 contains 18 residues. The CDR3 here is CASSRTSGRSFPYNEQFF. CDR3 DNA: TGTGCCAGCAGCCGGACTAGCGGGAGATCGTTCCCCTACAATGAGCAGTTCTTC.

This clonotype was picked up many times. The chain has TRBV5-5 and TRBJ2-7, with D possibly TRBD1 on 6 matching bases. CDR3 length: 14 residues. V was trimmed by 1 base and J by 1 base, leaving 9 bases between them. Germline V CDR1 and CDR2: SGHKS, YYEKEE (reference sequence). CDR3 residues: CASSLSTGSYEQYF. CDR3 sequence (DNA): TGTGCCAGCAGCTTGAGTACAGGGTCCTACGAGCAGTACTTC.

The V call is TRBV3-1, the J call TRBJ2-7, with D possibly TRBD1 on 6 matching bases. Trimming shortened V by 2 bases and J by 3 bases, and 8 bases separated the two germline ends. This CDR3 comprises 13 residues. Germline V gene lookup returns CDR1 LGHDT and CDR2 YNNKEL (reference sequence). Here the CDR3 reads CASSQRDNYEQYF. The CDR3 DNA follows: TGTGCCAGCAGCCAACGGGACAACTACGAGCAGTACTTC.

Regarding this clonotype: Likely a read error: the CDR3 ends without its conserved phenylalanine or tryptophan. This chain uses TRBV6-2 or TRBV6-3 with TRBJ1-2; TRBD1 matches at 9 bases. CDR1 is MNHEY and CDR2 is SVGEGT in the germline V gene. This CDR3 spans 13 amino acids. Unmatched junction bases numbered 6, after V lost 6 bases and J lost 7 bases. CDR3 amino acids: CASRSGQGRGYTL. CDR3 DNA: TGTGCCAGCAGATCGGGACAGGGTCGTGGCTACACCCTC.

The rearrangement uses TRBV13 and TRBJ2-6; D is uncertain. Germline V CDR1 and CDR2: PRHDT, FYEKMQ (reference sequence). CDR3 size: 16 residues. V lost 4 bases and J lost 5, with 15 bases in between. In DNA form, the CDR3 reads TGTGCCAGCAGCTCTAAGGGCCGGGTCCGGGCCAACGTCCTGACTTTC. The encoded protein is CASSSKGRVRANVLTF.

A remark on this clonotype: Its ends do not fully match the called genes, so a read error is possible. This chain links TRBV15 with TRBJ2-4; TRBD2 matches 8 bases. The CDR3 is 17 residues long. Per germline, CDR1 LNHNV and CDR2 YYDKDF (reference sequence). The CDR3 coding sequence is TGTGCCACCAGCAATACACAGACTAGCGCCTACAAAAACATTCAGTCCTTC. Protein: CATSNTQTSAYKNIQSF. The full variable domain, rest sourced from reference TRBV15 and TRBJ2-4, is DAMVIQNPRYQVTQFGKPVTLSCSQTLNHNVMYWYQQKSSQAPKLLFHYYDKDFNNEADTPDNFQSRRPNTSFCFLDIRSPGLGDTAMYLCATSNTQTSAYKNIQSFGAGTRLSVL.

There are a few counts of this clonotype. An end of the junction differs from the germline gene, which may be a read error. This chain joins TRBV15 and TRBJ1-1, with D possibly TRBD1 on 6 matching bases. Germline V gene sequence: CDR1 LNHNV, CDR2 YYDKDF (reference sequence). The CDR3 totals 16 residues. The CDR3 DNA follows: TGTGCCACCAGCAGAGACCAGGGGCTGGTGAAGACTGAAGCTTTCTTT. Its translation is CATSRDQGLVKTEAFF.

A few counts support this clonotype. The rearrangement links TRBV5-5 to TRBJ1-4, with 7 bases identical to TRBD1. Germline lookup yields CDR1 SGHKS and CDR2 YYEKEE (reference sequence). The CDR3 length is 12 residues. The V segment lost 4 bases and the J segment 11 bases; nucleotides outside the gene matches: 5. The CDR3 DNA reads as TGTGCCAGCAGCAAACCCAGGGGGAAACTGTTTTTT. Translation gives CASSKPRGKLFF.

This chain connects TRBV12-3 or TRBV12-4 to TRBJ1-2; D call uncertain. The CDR3 runs 13 residues. V lost 1 base to trimming and J lost 8 bases, with 11 bases between them. The CDR3 DNA sequence: TGTGCCAGCAGTTTAGTAGGCCAGCGGGGCTACACCTTC. It is translated as CASSLVGQRGYTF.

The chain is built from TRBV7-9 and TRBJ2-2; D not resolved. Germline V CDR1 and CDR2: SEHNR, FQNEAQ (reference sequence). With 6 bases removed from V and 4 bases from J, the gap between germline ends came to 18 bases. The CDR3 is 16 amino acids. CDR3 protein: CASRRPAGTPTGELFF. Written as DNA, the CDR3 is TGTGCCAGCAGACGACCTGCCGGTACTCCCACCGGGGAGCTGTTTTTT.

This clonotype was found a few times. The CDR3 is CASSRVSGVNEQFF. CDR3 DNA: TGCGCCAGCAGCCGAGTCAGCGGGGTGAATGAGCAGTTCTTC. This chain connects TRBV4-1 to TRBJ2-1, with TRBD2 matching over 7 bases. The CDR3 length is 14 residues. V was clipped by 4 bases and J by 7 bases; unmatched bases: 7. Germline V gives CDR1 MGHRA, CDR2 YSYEKL.

This CDR3 is CASSVAQDNEQFF. The DNA of the CDR3 is TGTGCCAGCAGCGTGGCCCAGGACAATGAGCAGTTCTTC. The V call is TRBV9, the J call TRBJ2-1, with no clear D. Germline CDR1 SGDLS, CDR2 YYNGEE. The V end was cut by 2 bases, the J end by 5 bases, with 8 bases between. The CDR3 length is 13 residues.

The chain carries TRBV6-1 and TRBJ1-2; 8 bases agree with TRBD1. The CDR3 loop spans 14 amino acids. Germline CDR1 reads MNHNS; CDR2 reads SASEGT. Trimming removed 7 bases from V and 0 bases from J; junction bases left unmatched: 4. The CDR3 DNA reads TGTGCCAGCACCTGGACAGGGACTAACTATGGCTACACCTTC. This codes for CASTWTGTNYGYTF.

This sequence joins TRBV7-2 and TRBJ1-1; 8 bases line up with TRBD1. The CDR3 contains 14 residues. Germline CDR1 reads SGHTA; CDR2 reads FQGNSA. The trim removed 8 bases at V and 6 bases at J, leaving 11 bases unmatched. CDR3 region: CASGSQGEGSEAFF. The CDR3 bases are TGTGCCAGCGGCTCACAGGGGGAGGGGTCTGAAGCTTTCTTT.

The table lists this clonotype with a few counts. This rearrangement joins TRBV27 to TRBJ2-5; D may match TRBD1 or TRBD2 (5 bases each). CDR1 and CDR2 (germline): MNHEY, SMNVEV (reference sequence). Trimming stripped 4 bases from V and 5 bases from J, with 14 bases between. This CDR3 spans 14 amino acids. CDR3 sequence: CASSSLGVGETQYF. For the CDR3, the DNA is TGTGCCAGCAGTTCCTTGGGGGTAGGGGAGACCCAGTACTTC.

This clonotype turned up a few times. V is TRBV9 and J is TRBJ2-6; D is ambiguous. Germline loops: CDR1 SGDLS, CDR2 YYNGEE. CDR3 length: 16 amino acids. Trimming took 0 bases from V and 0 from J, leaving 7 bases between them. CDR3 region: CASSVARISGANVLTF. The CDR3 bases are TGTGCCAGCAGCGTAGCCCGAATCTCTGGGGCCAACGTCCTGACTTTC.

This clonotype came up a few times. The chain is built from TRBV4-1 and TRBJ2-5; tentative D call: TRBD2 (5 bases). Matching the DNA end better, TRBJ2-7 makes the J call doubtful. Germline V gene lookup returns CDR1 MGHRA and CDR2 YSYEKL. This CDR3 region has 15 residues. This CDR3 reads CASSQAGLGAYEQYF. CDR3 nucleotides: TGCGCCAGCAGCCAAGCTGGGCTGGGAGCCTACGAGCAGTACTTC.

The CDR3 is CASSLEGAHNSPLHF. CDR3 in DNA: TGTGCCAGCAGCTTGGAGGGGGCCCATAATTCACCCCTCCACTTT. This sequence joins TRBV7-6 and TRBJ1-6, with 7 bases that match TRBD1. CDR3 length: 15 residues. V shed 3 bases and J 5 bases; nucleotides not matched to a gene: 4. Germline V CDR1 and CDR2: SGHVS, FNYEAQ.